The rows below give T cell receptor beta chains drawn from one sample of a study of T-cell reconstitution after alpha-beta-depleted transplantation in children. TCRdb ran MiXCR on the PCR reads and lists one entry per CDR3 protein. The repertoire holds about 300,000 distinct CDR3 sequences, with around 10% as singletons. The specimen comprised PBMCs, sampled before TCRalphabeta/CD19-depleted stem cell transplant. All receptors come from a boy in the first two years of life with acute myeloid leukemia, due to receive a stem cell transplant. Both conserved end residues are part of each CDR3. Fields, in order: V gene, D gene, CDR3 protein. The D gene is left open where the match is weak.

TRBV20-1 | NA | CSARMPSKPAQETQYF
TRBV5-1 | NA | CASSSRDISTDTQYF
TRBV28 | NA | CASSSNTGRVNTEAFF
TRBV7-3 | TRBD2 | CASSLGTSTGELFF
TRBV5-1 | NA | CASSLQRDTDTQYF
TRBV29-1 | NA | CSVEEGGYEQYF
TRBV6-6 | TRBD2 | CASSPGTSSYNEQFF
TRBV4-3 | TRBD2 | CASSQDWASGSTDTQYF
TRBV4-1 | TRBD1 | CASSQGQGLLSYEQYF
TRBV4-2 | NA | CASSSPTTDTQYF
TRBV7-3 | NA | CASSSGMTGTSTDTQYF
TRBV6-1 | TRBD1 | CASRSGQTTGGPQHF
TRBV6-6 | TRBD1 | CASRMGQSYEQYF
TRBV6-5 | NA | CASSYSLGLYGYTF
TRBV11-2 | NA | CASSSGAGDTQYF
TRBV9 | NA | CASSGGKNYGYTF
TRBV7-3 | TRBD2 | CASSPLAGGPYTQYF
TRBV29-1 | TRBD1 | CSVEDGRGPNNEQFF